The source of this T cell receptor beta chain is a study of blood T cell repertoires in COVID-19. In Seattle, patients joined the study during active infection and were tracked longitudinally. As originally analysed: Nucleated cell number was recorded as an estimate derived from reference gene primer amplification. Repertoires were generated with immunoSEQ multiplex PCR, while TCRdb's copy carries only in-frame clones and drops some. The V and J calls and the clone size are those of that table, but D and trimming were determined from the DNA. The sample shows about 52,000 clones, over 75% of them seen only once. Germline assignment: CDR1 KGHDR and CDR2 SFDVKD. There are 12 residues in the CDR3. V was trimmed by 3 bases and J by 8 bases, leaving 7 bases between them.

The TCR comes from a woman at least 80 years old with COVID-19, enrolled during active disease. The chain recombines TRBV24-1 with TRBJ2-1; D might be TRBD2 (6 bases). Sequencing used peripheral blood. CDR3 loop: CATSDRLDEQFF. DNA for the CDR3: TGTGCCACCAGTGATCGACTAGATGAGCAGTTCTTC.